Listed below are T cell receptor beta chains from one sample, sequenced in a study of human T cells and chemical hapten exposure. MiXCR, applied by TCRdb to the RACE reads, yields one record per CDR3 protein. The sample carries approximately 70,000 distinct CDR3 sequences, approximately 9.4% recorded once. Sequenced material: whole blood, taken in connection with sensitization to the hapten diphenylcyclopropenone (DPC). These receptors all come from a woman aged 40 to 50 with alopecia areata. Some clones in this sample may be carry-over from other donors' samples. The CDR3 runs from the conserved cysteine through the conserved F or W.

cdr3_aa j_call v_call cdr3_length
CASSPLGAGVNTGELFF TRBJ2-2 TRBV5-4 17
CSARPSGGTSPLQETQYF TRBJ2-5 TRBV20-1 18
CASSHPSDSISRYLETQYF TRBJ2-5 TRBV7-9 19
CASSTTSGGYNEQFF TRBJ2-1 TRBV6-6 15
CASSLEGPKNIQYF TRBJ2-4 TRBV7-2 14
CASSLSGTSGEQFF TRBJ2-1 TRBV6-2/TRBV6-3 14
CASSQVRGRTTEAFF TRBJ1-1 TRBV4-3 15
CSVELTTGTSYEQYF TRBJ2-7 TRBV29-1 15
CASSLDGAARPTDTQYF TRBJ2-3 TRBV7-2 17
CASSPTGSRTGELFF TRBJ2-2 TRBV5-1 15